Below, one T cell receptor (beta chain) is given with its context. No antigen is known for it. Sequencing templates came from extracted RNA that was reverse transcribed into cDNA. Here immunoSEQ multiplex PCR was the method, and the copy in TCRdb shows in-frame clones only, minus some. The repertoire has 150,000 to 200,000 clones, around 60% of them found once; the top ten carry 1.3%. Trimming shortened V by 5 bases and J by 0 bases, and 13 bases separated the two germline ends. CDR1 and CDR2 (germline): SGHVS, FQNEAQ. The CDR3 loop spans 15 amino acids. The treatment denotes: oral pan-JAK inhibitor, 5-10 mg twice daily. The sample originates from a study of CD8+ T cells in alopecia areata. Study-wide background: Treated patients took oral tofacitinib at 5 to 10 mg twice daily. Dosing with tofacitinib proceeded for 6 to 18 months, followed by 6 months off drug.

Study-wide results and limits: On tofacitinib, scalp clonality and expanded CD8+ clones among top 100 fell significantly. In scalp and blood during tofacitinib, many expanded lesional clones persisted.

The chain uses TRBV7-8 and TRBJ1-1; TRBD1 is a possible D gene (5 bases). The source was CD4+ T cells sorted from blood, collected between weeks 47 and 50, from a patient treated with tofacitinib. This clonotype was obtained from a human donor with alopecia areata. CDR3 sequence reads: CASSPLQGLNTEAFF. The CDR3 DNA follows: TGTGCCAGCAGCCCCCTCCAGGGCTTGAACACTGAAGCTTTCTTT.